Given below is one T cell receptor beta chain in context. The method was immunoSEQ multiplex PCR; TCRdb's version includes in-frame clones alone and lacks a portion of them. The sample lists roughly 180,000 clones, over 75% seen once, with roughly 1.1% in the top ten. The sample comes from a study of blood T cell repertoires in COVID-19. J gave up 9 bases and V 2 bases, and 8 bases lay outside the gene matches. This CDR3 comprises 15 residues. Germline V gene lookup returns CDR1 MNHEY and CDR2 SMNVEV (reference sequence). Sequenced input: peripheral blood. The rearrangement uses TRBV27 and TRBJ2-3; the match to TRBD2 covers 10 bases. The sequence was obtained from a man in his sixties who had recovered from COVID-19. The CDR3 here is CASSLGSGGDNTQYF. In DNA, the CDR3 is TGTGCCAGCAGTTTAGGAAGCGGGGGGGATAACACGCAGTATTTT.